This T cell receptor beta chain came from a study of T cell changes during pregnancy in multiple sclerosis. CDR1 and CDR2 from the germline V gene are SGHRS and YFSETQ. The CDR3 covers 11 residues. Trimming pared 4 bases from V and 7 bases from J, leaving 6 bases between. Profiling relied on immunoSEQ multiplex PCR, and the TCRdb table lists in-frame clones only, not all of them. The sample consists of 60,000 or so clones, about 90% of them appearing once. The V call is TRBV5-1, the J call TRBJ2-1; tentatively, D is TRBD2 (6 bases). The sequence was obtained from a female donor in good health, enrolled as a control in a pregnancy study. The material sequenced was peripheral blood, taken in the second trimester of pregnancy. The CDR3 DNA sequence: TGCGCCAGCAGCCGGGGGAATGAGCAGTTCTTC. Its protein product is CASSRGNEQFF. Full variable domain (rest looked up from reference TRBV5-1 and TRBJ2-1): KAGVTQTPRYLIKTRGQQVTLSCSPISGHRSVSWYQQTPGQGLQFLFEYFSETQRNKGNFPGRFSGRQFSNSRSEMNVSTLELGDSALYLCASSRGNEQFFGPGTRLTVL.